The rows below give T cell receptor beta chains drawn from one sample of a study of shared clonotypes between healthy human individuals. Using immunoSEQ multiplex PCR, the repertoire was profiled, and TCRdb retains in-frame clones only, with some absent. The sample lists 780,000 or so clones, 72% occurring once. Source material: memory CD4+ T cells sorted from blood. The source is a woman aged 30 to 39 in good health. The CDR3 runs from the conserved cysteine through the conserved F or W. A D gene is named only where the DNA matches it firmly. Clone size is stated in some rows and not others, as once, few, many or a class when expanded.

15	few	TRBD1	TRBJ1-1	TRBV5-1	TGCGCCAGCAGCCCCCGACAGGGGGCGCGAACTGAAGCTTTCTTT	CASSPRQGARTEAFF
16	many	TRBD2	TRBJ2-2	TRBV28	TGTGCCAGCAACATACGACTAGCGGGAGGGTCCGGGGAGCTGTTTTTT	CASNIRLAGGSGELFF
15	once	TRBD1	TRBJ2-2	TRBV18	TGTGCCAGCTCCGTACGGACAGGAGACACCGGGGAGCTGTTTTTT	CASSVRTGDTGELFF
17	-	TRBD1	TRBJ1-1	TRBV7-2	TGTGCCAGCAGCTCCAGCCTCGGACAGGGAACTAACACTGAAGCTTTCTTT	CASSSSLGQGTNTEAFF
13	-	-	TRBJ2-3	TRBV5-6	TGTGCCAGCAGCTTGTCCGGGGGAGATACGCAGTATTTT	CASSLSGGDTQYF
16	-	TRBD1	TRBJ2-1	TRBV11-3	TGTGCCAGCTCATTATCCGGGACAGGGGGTCTGAGTGAGCAGTTCTTC	CASSLSGTGGLSEQFF
15	-	TRBD2	TRBJ2-3	TRBV2	TGTGCCAGCACCCTGACGGAAACTAGCGCAGATACGCAGTATTTT	CASTLTETSADTQYF
13	-	TRBD1	TRBJ1-1	TRBV18	TGTGCCAGCTCCCCAGGACAGGACACTGAAGCTTTCTTT	CASSPGQDTEAFF
14	-	-	TRBJ2-2	TRBV27	TGTGCCAGCAGTGGAGCGACAGTCTACGGGGAGCTGTTTTTT	CASSGATVYGELFF
14	few	TRBD1	TRBJ1-2	TRBV27	TGTGCCAGCAGTTCTCGGACAGGGATGTGGAGCTACACCTTC	CASSSRTGMWSYTF
19	-	TRBD1	TRBJ1-4	TRBV28	TGTGCCAGCAGTTTATACTGGACAGGGCTATCGGCCTTAGGGGAAAAACTGTTTTTT	CASSLYWTGLSALGEKLFF
14	once	TRBD1	TRBJ1-6	TRBV4-1	TGCGCCAGCAGCAACAGACAGGGGAATTCACCCCTCCACTTT	CASSNRQGNSPLHF
14	-	TRBD1	TRBJ1-5	TRBV19	TGTGCCAGTAGCACCCCGACAGGGGAACAGCCCCAGCATTTT	CASSTPTGEQPQHF
15	-	-	TRBJ2-5	TRBV5-4	TGTGCCAGCAGCTCCCGGGCCTGGGGGGAAGAGACCCAGTACTTC	CASSSRAWGEETQYF
15	-	TRBD2	TRBJ2-1	TRBV5-1	TGCGCCAGCAGCGAAGCTAGCGGGAGCTACAATGAGCAGTTCTTC	CASSEASGSYNEQFF
19	-	-	TRBJ2-6	TRBV21-1	TGTGCCAGCAGCACGACGCCCGGGACAGGGCTTTCTGGGGCCAACGTCCTGACTTTC	CASSTTPGTGLSGANVLTF
17	-	TRBD2	TRBJ2-2	TRBV5-4	TGTGCCAGCAGGGAACGGCCGGGACTAGCATTGTCCGGGGAGCTGTTTTTT	CASRERPGLALSGELFF
13	few	-	TRBJ1-2	TRBV6-5	TGTGCCAGCAGTTCAAGGGATTTCTATGGCTACACCTTC	CASSSRDFYGYTF
15	-	TRBD2	TRBJ2-2	TRBV9	TGTGCCAGCAGCCCCACTAGCGGGAGATCCGGGGAGCTGTTTTTT	CASSPTSGRSGELFF
14	few	-	TRBJ1-1	TRBV6-5	TGTGCCAGCAGACGAGGGGTCTCGTGGACTGAAGCTTTCTTT	CASRRGVSWTEAFF
14	many	TRBD1	TRBJ2-7	TRBV6-1	TGTGCCAGCAGCTTCACAGGGGACCCCTACGAGCAGTACTTC	CASSFTGDPYEQYF
15	-	-	TRBJ1-2	TRBV5-1	TGCGCCAGCACCTTAGCAAACCAGCCTCTCTATGGCTACACCTTC	CASTLANQPLYGYTF
15	-	-	TRBJ2-2	TRBV7-9	TGTGCCAGCAGTCCACGCTTGGGGTACACCGGGGAGCTGTTTTTT	CASSPRLGYTGELFF
16	-	-	TRBJ2-1	TRBV5-1	TGCGCCAGCAGCTTGGGTGACGTGTCAGCTTACAATGAGCAGTTCTTC	CASSLGDVSAYNEQFF
11	-	-	TRBJ2-3	TRBV4-1	TGCGCCAGCAGCCAAGATCGTACGCAGTATTTT	CASSQDRTQYF
14	many	-	TRBJ1-2	TRBV7-9	TGTGCCAGCAGCTTAGGGTCCGGCCTCGGCGGCTACACCTTC	CASSLGSGLGGYTF
13	-	-	TRBJ1-2	TRBV7-9	TGTGCCAGCAGCAGTTGGACAGACTATGGCTACACCTTC	CASSSWTDYGYTF
17	-	-	TRBJ2-6	TRBV7-9	TGTGCCAGCAGCTTGCGACAGACGAGCTCTGGGGCCAACGTCCTGACTTTC	CASSLRQTSSGANVLTF
14	few	-	TRBJ2-5	TRBV25-1	TGTGCCAGCAGTGACGCCAGGGGCCAAGAGACCCAGTACTTC	CASSDARGQETQYF
15	few	TRBD2	TRBJ2-1	TRBV18	TGTGCCAGCTCACCGGGGACTAGCGGTTACAATGAGCAGTTCTTC	CASSPGTSGYNEQFF
16	-	TRBD1	TRBJ2-2	TRBV11-2	TGTGCCAGCAGTGAGGGACAGAGACTGAACACCGGGGAGCTGTTTTTT	CASSEGQRLNTGELFF
15	few	-	TRBJ2-7	TRBV5-4	TGTGCCAGCAGCTTGTCGGCAGGGCCCTCCTACGAGCAGTACTTC	CASSLSAGPSYEQYF
14	-	-	TRBJ2-7	TRBV28	TGTGCCAGCAGTAGGGCTCCAGGGGACTACGAGCAGTACTTC	CASSRAPGDYEQYF
13	-	TRBD1	TRBJ2-2	TRBV10-1	TGCGCCAGCAGATCCGGGACAGCCGGGGAGCTGTTTTTT	CASRSGTAGELFF
16	-	TRBD2	TRBJ2-1	TRBV5-4	TGTGCCAGCAGCGTCCCTTTAGCGGGAGGCTACAATGAGCAGTTCTTC	CASSVPLAGGYNEQFF
17	-	TRBD2	TRBJ2-3	TRBV5-4	TGTGCCAGCAGCTTACCGGGACTAGCGGGTACCCCGGGTGTGGAGTATTTT	CASSLPGLAGTPGVEYF
14	-	-	TRBJ2-7	TRBV13	TGTGCCAGCAGTGGTCATCAGATTTCGCACGAGCAGTACTTC	CASSGHQISHEQYF
18	-	TRBD2	TRBJ2-1	TRBV15	TGTGCCACCAGCAGAGGCGATAGCGGGAGGGCCTTTCCCGATGAGCAGTTCTTC	CATSRGDSGRAFPDEQFF
16	-	-	TRBJ2-1	TRBV25-1	TGTGCCAGCAGTGTCCGCCGAGGGGAATCCTACAATGAGCAGTTCTTC	CASSVRRGESYNEQFF
15	-	TRBD1	TRBJ1-2	TRBV18	TGTGCCAGCTCACCAGGGACAGGGAGTGTTGATGGCTACACCTTC	CASSPGTGSVDGYTF
14	-	-	TRBJ2-5	TRBV15	TGTGCCACCAGCAGAGATCTAAGAAAGGAGACCCAGTACTTC	CATSRDLRKETQYF
16	few	-	TRBJ1-2	TRBV6-1	TGTGCCAGCAGTGAATCTTTGCCCCTCCAGCTAAAAGGCTACACCTTC	CASSESLPLQLKGYTF
13	once	-	TRBJ1-2	TRBV15	TGTGCCACCAGCAGAGAGCGGACAGAAGGCTACACCTTC	CATSRERTEGYTF
16	-	TRBD2	TRBJ2-3	TRBV28	TGTGCCAGCAGTCCAGTAGCGGGGATGAGCACAGATACGCAGTATTTT	CASSPVAGMSTDTQYF
13	few	TRBD1	TRBJ1-2	TRBV11-2	TGTGCCAGCAGCTTACTGGACAGGGCAGGCTACACCTTC	CASSLLDRAGYTF
11	-	-	TRBJ2-5	TRBV28	TGTGCCAGCAGGGTACAAGAGACCCAGTACTTC	CASRVQETQYF
9	-	-	TRBJ1-5	TRBV11-3	TGTGCCAGCAGTCAAACCCAGCATTTT	CASSQTQHF
18	-	-	TRBJ2-7	TRBV28	TGTGCCAGCAGGAGAACAGCGCACGGGGACCCTAGCTCCTACGAGCAGTACTTC	CASRRTAHGDPSSYEQYF
17	-	TRBD1	TRBJ2-5	TRBV7-3	TGTGCCAGCAGCTTAACCGGGACAGGGGACACAATGGGGACCCAGTACTTC	CASSLTGTGDTMGTQYF
14	-	-	TRBJ2-7	TRBV11-3	TGTGCCAGCAGCTCCGGAGGTAACTCCTACGAGCAGTACTTC	CASSSGGNSYEQYF